These 7 T cell receptor beta chains came from one sample sequenced in a study of T cell responses to AZD1222 COVID-19 vaccine. Assay: immunoSEQ multiplex PCR; the TCRdb copy retains only in-frame clones and omits some. The sample has 110,000 or so clones, about 88% seen once. Source: peripheral blood, taken on day 0 of AZD1222 vaccination. Receptors were obtained from an adult in good health.

The chain carries TRBV5-1 and TRBJ1-6; possibly TRBD1 for D (5 bases). The CDR3 sequence is 16 residues long. Germline loops: CDR1 SGHRS, CDR2 YFSETQ. V lost 0 bases and J 0 bases, leaving 7 bases between the germline ends. The CDR3 sequence: CASSLGGSSYNSPLHF. CDR3 coding DNA: TGCGCCAGCAGCTTGGGGGGCAGCTCCTATAATTCACCCCTCCACTTT.

The chain carries TRBV6-1 and TRBJ2-7; TRBD2 matches 8 bases. CDR3 length equals 14 residues. Per germline, CDR1 MNHNS and CDR2 SASEGT. J was trimmed by 2 bases and V by 6 bases; bases with no gene match: 6. The CDR3 is CASSQRERAYEQYV. The CDR3 DNA is TGTGCCAGCAGCCAGCGGGAGCGAGCCTACGAGCAGTACGTC.

This clone was observed once. The rearrangement joins TRBV11-3 to TRBJ1-2; 7 bases fit TRBD1. V shed 1 base, J shed 2 bases, and the junction held 10 bases outside the gene matches. CDR3 length: 17 residues. From germline, CDR1 is SGHNT and CDR2 YENEEA. CDR3 region: CASSLVLGRGFNYGYTF. The CDR3 DNA follows: TGTGCCAGCAGCTTAGTCCTGGGCAGGGGGTTCAACTATGGCTACACCTTC.

This chain joins TRBV28 and TRBJ1-2; D is perhaps TRBD1 (5 bases). V was shortened by 6 bases and J by 1 base, with 12 bases between the two germline ends. The germline CDR1 and CDR2 sequences are MDHEN and SYDVKM. The CDR3 is 14 amino acids. The CDR3 DNA sequence: TGTGCCAGCAGCTCCGGACAAAATAACTATGGCTACACCTTC. Its translation: CASSSGQNNYGYTF.

The rearrangement joins TRBV5-1 to TRBJ1-5; D gene unclear. Germline CDR1 is SGHRS and CDR2 is YFSETQ. The V end was cut by 4 bases, the J end by 7 bases, with 21 bases between. The CDR3 is 16 residues long. In DNA, the CDR3 is TGCGCCAGCAGCCCAAGACCCCAGAACGGAGCCCAGCCCCAGCATTTT. Residues: CASSPRPQNGAQPQHF.

The chain carries TRBV5-4 and TRBJ1-1; 9 nucleotides agree with TRBD1. Germline CDR1 SGHNT, CDR2 YYREEE (reference sequence). The CDR3 loop spans 13 amino acids. The trim removed 4 bases at V and 6 bases at J, leaving 4 bases unmatched. The CDR3 is CASSERQGAEAFF. The CDR3 DNA sequence: TGTGCCAGCAGCGAGAGACAGGGGGCTGAAGCTTTCTTT.

This rearrangement joins TRBV3-1 (or the pseudogene TRBV3-2) to TRBJ2-7; no clear D gene. The germline V gene encodes CDR1 LGHDT and CDR2 YNNKEL (reference sequence). This CDR3 has 16 amino acids. The V end was cut by 0 bases, the J end by 2 bases, with 14 bases between. CDR3 bases: TGTGCCAGCAGCCAAGAAACCCCCAGTTTGGCCTACGAGCAGTACTTC. Its translation is CASSQETPSLAYEQYF.